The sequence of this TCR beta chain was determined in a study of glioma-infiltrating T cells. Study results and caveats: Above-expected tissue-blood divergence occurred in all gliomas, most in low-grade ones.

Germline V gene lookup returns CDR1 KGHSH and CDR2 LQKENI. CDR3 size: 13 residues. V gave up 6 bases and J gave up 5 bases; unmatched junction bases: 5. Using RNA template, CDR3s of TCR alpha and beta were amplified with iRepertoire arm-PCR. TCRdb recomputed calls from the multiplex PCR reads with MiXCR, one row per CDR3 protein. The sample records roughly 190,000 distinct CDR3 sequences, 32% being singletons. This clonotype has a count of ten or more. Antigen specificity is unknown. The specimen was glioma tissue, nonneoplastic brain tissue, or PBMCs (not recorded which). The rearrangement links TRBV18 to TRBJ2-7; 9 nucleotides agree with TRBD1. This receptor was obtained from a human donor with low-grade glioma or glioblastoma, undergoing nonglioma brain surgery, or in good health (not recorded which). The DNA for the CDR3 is TGTGCCAGCTCCACAGGGGGCGGTGACGAGCAGTACTTC. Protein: CASSTGGGDEQYF.